This T cell receptor beta chain derives from a study of T cell responses to AZD1222 COVID-19 vaccine. Produced via immunoSEQ multiplex PCR; TCRdb's table is partial and in-frame only. The data show around 170,000 clones, 90% seen once. Study-wide findings and caveats: The number of AZD1222 recipients seropositive at baseline was only five or six. Without day 14 samples, only post-peak T cell repertoires were studied. Within unmutated variant regions lay the reported targets of nearly half of spike-specific TCRs. CD4 TCRs associated with vaccination spanned spike, dominating at 160-218 and 743-854.

Notes on this clone: Its antigen is not known.

V was clipped by 6 bases and J by 1 base, with 7 bases between them. CDR1 is WNHNN, CDR2 SYGVQD, per germline (reference sequence). The CDR3 length is 13 residues. The rearrangement links TRBV10-1 to TRBJ1-5; D uncertain. The source is an adult in good health. The sample was peripheral blood, taken on day 0 of AZD1222 vaccination. In DNA, the CDR3 is TGCGCCAGCAGCCAGGACAGCAATCAGCCCCAGCATTTT. Translation: CASSQDSNQPQHF.